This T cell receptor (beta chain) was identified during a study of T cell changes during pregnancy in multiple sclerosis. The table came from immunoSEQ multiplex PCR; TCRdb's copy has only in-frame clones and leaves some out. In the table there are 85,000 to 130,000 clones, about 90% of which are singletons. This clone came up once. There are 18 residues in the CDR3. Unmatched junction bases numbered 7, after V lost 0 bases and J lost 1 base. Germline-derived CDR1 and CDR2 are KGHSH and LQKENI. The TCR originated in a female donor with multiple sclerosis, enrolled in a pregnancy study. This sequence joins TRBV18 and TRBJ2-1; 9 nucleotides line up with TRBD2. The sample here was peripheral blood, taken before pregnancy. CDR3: CASSPPMESGRSYNEQFF. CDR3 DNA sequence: TGTGCCAGCTCACCACCGATGGAAAGCGGGAGGTCCTACAATGAGCAGTTCTTC.